Listed below are T cell receptor beta chains from one sample, sequenced in a study of cytomegalovirus exposure and HLA in healthy donors. TCRdb keeps only in-frame clones here, not all; method: immunoSEQ multiplex PCR. This table holds roughly 150,000 clones, roughly four fifths found once. What was sequenced was PBMCs. The receptors derive from a male donor in good health and CMV-seronegative. Both conserved end residues are part of each CDR3. A D gene is named only where the DNA matches it firmly. Rows may omit the clone size; those that give it use once, few, many or a size class.

abundance	d_gene	v_gene	j_gene	CDR3nt	CDR3aa
.	.	TRBV6-6	TRBJ1-1	TGTGCCAGCAGCACGGTCGGGGGTTACACTGAAGCTTTCTTT	CASSTVGGYTEAFF
.	.	TRBV5-6	TRBJ2-3	TGTGCCAGCAGCTTGTACCCCGGTACGCAGTATTTT	CASSLYPGTQYF
.	.	TRBV7-9	TRBJ2-4	TGTGCCAGCAGCGACCCTCTAGGGGAAGTGGGAAACATTCAGTACTTC	CASSDPLGEVGNIQYF
.	TRBD1	TRBV27	TRBJ2-1	TGTGCCAGCAGTCGCGACCGGGACAGGGATGAGCAGTTCTTC	CASSRDRDRDEQFF
.	TRBD2	TRBV18	TRBJ2-3	TGTGCCAGCTCACCACCGGGGAGGGAATTCACAGATACGCAGTATTTT	CASSPPGREFTDTQYF
.	TRBD2	TRBV19	TRBJ2-1	TGTGCCAGTAGTATAACGGGGGGTTCCTACAATGAGCAGTTCTTC	CASSITGGSYNEQFF
.	TRBD2	TRBV7-8	TRBJ2-3	TGTGCCAGCAGCTACGGTAGCGGGAGCACGTGGACGCAGTATTTT	CASSYGSGSTWTQYF
.	TRBD1	TRBV27	TRBJ2-5	TGTGCCAGTAGACCTTGGACAGGGGTTCGGGAGACCCAGTACTTC	CASRPWTGVRETQYF
.	.	TRBV27	TRBJ1-4	TGTGCCACCGGGAAGGTGGGTCAATTTGAAAAACTGTTTTTT	CATGKVGQFEKLFF
.	TRBD1	TRBV28	TRBJ2-7	TGTGCCAGCAGTTCCCCGACAGGGGAAAGATACGAGCAGTACTTC	CASSSPTGERYEQYF
.	.	TRBV28	TRBJ2-4	TGTGCCAGCAGTTTACGGTTAGCCAAAAACATTCAGTACTTC	CASSLRLAKNIQYF
.	.	TRBV2	TRBJ2-3	TGTGCCAGCCTACAAGAGGGAAGAGGGCGAGGTACGCAGTATTTT	CASLQEGRGRGTQYF
.	.	TRBV7-2	TRBJ1-2	TGTGCCAGCAGCTTGCCTTTCGGGGCTAACTATGGCTACACCTTC	CASSLPFGANYGYTF
few	TRBD2	TRBV7-2	TRBJ2-1	TGTGCCAGCAGCTTCACCCCCCGGGGGCGAGCGGGAGGGGAGAATGAGCAGTTCTTC	CASSFTPRGRAGGENEQFF
.	TRBD1	TRBV9	TRBJ2-1	TGTGCCAGCAGCGTAGAAGGGGGACAGGGGTACAATGAGCAGTTCTTC	CASSVEGGQGYNEQFF
few	.	TRBV27	TRBJ2-3	TGTGCCAGCAGAAGGGAGAGACGCACAGATACGCAGTATTTT	CASRRERRTDTQYF
.	TRBD2	TRBV7-9	TRBJ2-7	TGTGCCAGCAGCTTAGGAGGGACTAGACCCTACGAGCAGTACTTC	CASSLGGTRPYEQYF
.	TRBD1	TRBV19	TRBJ1-2	TGTGCCAGTACCATAGGGGACAGGGGAGTAGGGGGCTACACCTTC	CASTIGDRGVGGYTF
once	.	TRBV7-3	TRBJ2-2	TGTGCCAGCAGCTTAAACGGCGGGGAGCTGTTTTTT	CASSLNGGELFF
.	.	TRBV10-3	TRBJ2-7	TGTGCCACGGCAGGCACTGATTACGAGCAGTACTTC	CATAGTDYEQYF
few	.	TRBV5-1	TRBJ1-2	TGCGCCAGCAGCCAAGCTCGGGGCTACACCTTC	CASSQARGYTF
.	.	TRBV7-3	TRBJ1-1	TGTGCCAGCAGCTTGGGGGGTGAAGCTTTCTTT	CASSLGGEAFF
.	.	TRBV25-1	TRBJ2-3	TGTGCCAGCAGTGAATCCCCGAGCCAAGATACGCAGTATTTT	CASSESPSQDTQYF
.	.	TRBV19	TRBJ2-3	TGTGCCAGTAGTATGCTGACCGGGTTAGATACGCAGTATTTT	CASSMLTGLDTQYF
.	TRBD2	TRBV28	TRBJ2-3	TGTGCCAGCAGCGGGAGGGGCGGGAGGGGCACAGATACGCAGTATTTT	CASSGRGGRGTDTQYF
.	TRBD1	TRBV6-5	TRBJ1-2	TGTGCCAGCAGCGACAGGGTTGGCTATGGCTACACCTTC	CASSDRVGYGYTF
once	TRBD2	TRBV7-9	TRBJ2-3	TGTGCCAGCAGCTGGGGGGGAGATACGCAGTATTTT	CASSWGGDTQYF
.	TRBD2	TRBV28	TRBJ2-3	TGTGCCAGCAGTTTTCCTCCGGGACTAGCGGGAGGGCCTCTAGATACGCAGTATTTT	CASSFPPGLAGGPLDTQYF
once	TRBD1	TRBV10-3	TRBJ1-1	TGTGCCATATGGGCGGGGACAGGGGGCACTGAAGCTTTCTTT	CAIWAGTGGTEAFF
.	.	TRBV10-1	TRBJ1-3	TGCGCCAGCAGTGCCCCGGGGGCTGGAAACACCATATATTTT	CASSAPGAGNTIYF
.	.	TRBV27	TRBJ2-7	TGTGCCAGCCACTCTGCGTGGTCCTACGAGCAGTACTTC	CASHSAWSYEQYF
.	TRBD2	TRBV19	TRBJ2-7	TGTGCCAGTAGTACGTTAGCGGGAGGTTCCTACGAGCAGTACTTC	CASSTLAGGSYEQYF
.	TRBD1	TRBV27	TRBJ2-5	TGTGCCAGCAGTTTATCCGTCTGGGGCAGGGGGGAGACCCAGTACTTC	CASSLSVWGRGETQYF
.	TRBD1	TRBV4-3	TRBJ2-7	TGCGCCAGCAGCCAGGGGATGGACAGGGGTGCCTCCTACGAGCAGTACTTC	CASSQGMDRGASYEQYF
.	TRBD2	TRBV7-8	TRBJ2-5	TGTGCCAGCAGCTCCTTAGCGGGAGAAGGGACCCAGTACTTC	CASSSLAGEGTQYF
.	.	TRBV5-4	TRBJ1-3	TGTGCCAGCAGCCAAGGGGGGGGCTCTGGAAACACCATATATTTT	CASSQGGGSGNTIYF
few	.	TRBV27	TRBJ2-4	TGTGCCATCCTCTTAGCCAAAAACATTCAGTACTTC	CAILLAKNIQYF
.	TRBD1	TRBV2	TRBJ1-2	TGTGCCAGCAACCTCGGACAGGGGAAAGGGGGCTACACCTTC	CASNLGQGKGGYTF
few	TRBD1	TRBV27	TRBJ2-4	TGTGCCAGCAGCCCATCGACAGGGGAAAACATTCAGTACTTC	CASSPSTGENIQYF
.	.	TRBV4-1	TRBJ1-1	TGCGCCAGCAGCCAAGAAGCGGTATTCGATGCGCGCACTGAAGCTTTCTTT	CASSQEAVFDARTEAFF
.	TRBD1	TRBV5-1	TRBJ2-1	TGCGCCGCCCGTCCCGGGACAGGGTACAATGAGCAGTTCTTC	CAARPGTGYNEQFF
.	TRBD1	TRBV27	TRBJ1-2	TGTGCCAGCAGTTTCGCAGGGGGCGGGTATGGCTACACCTTC	CASSFAGGGYGYTF
.	TRBD2	TRBV9	TRBJ2-1	TGTGCCAGCAGCACTAGCGGGGATTCCAATGAGCAGTTCTTC	CASSTSGDSNEQFF
.	TRBD2	TRBV9	TRBJ2-1	TGTGCCAGCAGCGTATCCGGGACTAGCGTTACCTACAATGAGCAGTTCTTC	CASSVSGTSVTYNEQFF
.	TRBD1	TRBV28	TRBJ1-2	TGTGCCAGCAATCGGGACAGGCTCTATGGCTACACCTTC	CASNRDRLYGYTF
once	.	TRBV18	TRBJ2-3	TGTGCCAGCTCACGTGGCGACTCGAGCACAGATACGCAGTATTTT	CASSRGDSSTDTQYF
.	TRBD1	TRBV5-6	TRBJ2-7	TGTGCCAGCAGCTTGGGGACAGGGTCCGAGCAGTACTTC	CASSLGTGSEQYF
.	TRBD2	TRBV4-3	TRBJ2-3	TGCGCCAGCAGCTCCTCAGCGGGAGAGGGGACAGATACGCAGTATTTT	CASSSSAGEGTDTQYF
.	.	TRBV5-6	TRBJ1-1	TGTGCCAGCAGCGTCGGCGGGAACACTGAAGCTTTCTTT	CASSVGGNTEAFF
.	TRBD1	TRBV7-2	TRBJ1-5	TGTGCCAGCAGCTCACAGGGGCTCAATCAGCCCCAGCATTTT	CASSSQGLNQPQHF
.	TRBD2	TRBV19	TRBJ2-7	TGTGCCAGTAGTGCCACTAGCGGGTACGAGCAGTACTTC	CASSATSGYEQYF